Following are 12 T cell receptor beta chains from one sample sequenced in a study of T cell changes during pregnancy in multiple sclerosis. TCRdb's copy holds only in-frame clones and misses some; the assay was immunoSEQ multiplex PCR. This sample carries 35,000 or so clones, more than 75% of them seen once, and the ten largest clones take 0.5% to 0.65%. This specimen was CD4+ T cells from peripheral blood mononuclear cells, taken in the first trimester of pregnancy. These receptors were taken from a female donor with multiple sclerosis, enrolled in a pregnancy study.

J is TRBJ1-1 and V is TRBV5-1; no firm D call. This CDR3 is 13 amino acids long. The V gene's germline CDR1 is SGHRS and CDR2 YFSETQ. Between the trimmed V and J ends, which lost 0 bases and 8 bases, there was a span of 11 bases. In DNA, the CDR3 is TGCGCCAGCAGCTTGGGAGAGGGAGGCGAAGCTTTCTTT. Translated, it gives CASSLGEGGEAFF.

The chain carries TRBV5-1 and TRBJ1-2; 8 bases match TRBD1. The CDR3 consists of 16 residues. Trimming cost V 2 bases and J 3 bases; bases outside gene matches: 9. In germline, CDR1 is SGHRS, CDR2 YFSETQ. The CDR3 loop is CASSFRQGAKDYGYTF. Here the CDR3 DNA reads TGCGCCAGCAGCTTTCGGCAGGGGGCGAAGGACTATGGCTACACCTTC.

CDR3 nucleotides: TGTGCCAGCAGCTCCCCGACTAGCGGGAGGGTCTATGAGCAGTTCTTC. Protein product: CASSSPTSGRVYEQFF. The V gene is TRBV7-3, the J gene TRBJ2-1; 14 bases map to TRBD2. Unmatched junction bases numbered 7, after V lost 4 bases and J lost 8 bases. The CDR3 runs to 16 residues. The germline V gene encodes CDR1 SGHTA and CDR2 FQGTGA.

This clone occurred once. This chain uses TRBV7-9 with TRBJ1-1; the D is unclear. Trimming left V 0 bases short and J 6 bases short, with 5 bases between. The germline V gene has CDR1 SEHNR and CDR2 FQNEAQ (reference sequence). The CDR3 contains 12 residues. In DNA, the CDR3 is TGTGCCAGCAGCTTAGCCGGGGCTGAAGCTTTCTTT. Translated: CASSLAGAEAFF.

The J gene is TRBJ2-3, the V gene TRBV5-1; the D gene is possibly TRBD2 (6 bases). V was clipped by 3 bases and J by 6 bases, with 14 bases between them. The CDR3 has 14 residues. CDR1 and CDR2 (germline): SGHRS, YFSETQ. In nucleotides, the CDR3 is TGCGCCAGCAGCTGGGGGTTAGCGGTGGATACGCAGTATTTT. Protein: CASSWGLAVDTQYF.

The rearrangement uses TRBV6-6 and TRBJ1-5; TRBD1 agrees at 7 bases. J lost 1 base, V lost 8 bases, and 5 bases had no gene match. CDR1 and CDR2 (germline): MNHNY, SVGAGI (reference sequence). This CDR3 region has 14 residues. This CDR3 reads CASLEGASNQPQHF. CDR3 sequence (DNA): TGTGCCAGCTTAGAGGGGGCGAGCAATCAGCCCCAGCATTTT.

This sequence joins TRBV30 and TRBJ1-4; TRBD1 matches at 9 bases. Trimming took 0 bases from V and 8 from J; bases not matched to a gene: 7. CDR1 is GTSNPN, CDR2 SVGIG, per germline (reference sequence). This CDR3 has 15 residues. DNA for the CDR3: TGTGCCTGGAGTGTCCTGGACAGGGGAAAAGAAAAACTGTTTTTT. Encoded protein: CAWSVLDRGKEKLFF.

The genes are TRBV6-5 and TRBJ2-2; D is perhaps TRBD1 (5 bases). This CDR3 has 14 amino acids. Per germline, CDR1 MNHEY and CDR2 SVGAGI. V dropped 2 bases and J dropped 4 bases, with 8 bases sitting between them. Written as DNA, the CDR3 is TGTGCCAGCAGTTACAGGGGAACCACCGGGGAGCTGTTTTTT. It encodes CASSYRGTTGELFF.

This rearrangement joins TRBV19 to TRBJ1-1; TRBD1 is a possible D gene (6 bases). The germline gives CDR1 LNHDA, CDR2 SQIVND (reference sequence). This CDR3 has 14 residues. The V and J ends lost 7 bases and 0 bases respectively, with 12 bases between them. The DNA of the CDR3 is TGTGCCAGTATCAGTCAGGGGATGAACACTGAAGCTTTCTTT. The encoded protein is CASISQGMNTEAFF.

The V and J genes are TRBV6-5 and TRBJ1-6; unclear D gene. This CDR3 has 14 amino acids. Trimming shortened V by 4 bases and J by 3 bases, and 7 bases separated the two germline ends. From germline, CDR1 is MNHEY and CDR2 SVGAGI. The CDR3, as DNA: TGTGCCAGCAGTTCTGGGCACTATAATTCACCCCTCCACTTT. This codes for CASSSGHYNSPLHF.

This clone showed up just a few times. V and J are TRBV7-6 and TRBJ1-1, with 7 positions matching TRBD1. The J segment lost 0 bases and the V segment lost 2 bases, leaving 3 bases of the junction unmatched. This CDR3 region has 15 residues. Germline CDR1 reads SGHVS; CDR2 reads FNYEAQ. Here the CDR3 DNA reads TGTGCCAGCAGCTTAATGGGACAGTTGAACACTGAAGCTTTCTTT. This codes for CASSLMGQLNTEAFF.

V usage is TRBV28 and J usage is TRBJ1-5, with no clear D. The CDR3 length is 11 residues. Trimming took off 7 bases at V and 11 bases at J, with 12 bases between the two ends. Germline CDR1 and CDR2: MDHEN and SYDVKM. DNA for the CDR3: TGTGCCAGCACGCGGATAGGAGCCCAGCATTTT. Residues: CASTRIGAQHF.